These T cell receptor beta chains were read from a single sample in a study of cytomegalovirus exposure and HLA in healthy donors. Libraries were prepared by immunoSEQ multiplex PCR; TCRdb keeps only in-frame clonotypes and omits some of them. This table holds 90,000 to 110,000 clones, approximately 91% found once. The sequenced sample consisted of PBMCs. The receptors originated from a young woman in good health and CMV-seronegative. Both conserved end residues are part of each CDR3. Fields, in order: J gene, D gene, clone size, V gene, CDR3 DNA, CDR3 protein. The D gene is left open where the match is weak. The listing skips clone size in some rows; elsewhere it reads once, few, many or a size class.

j_gene: TRBJ1-6
d_gene: TRBD1
abundance: -
v_gene: TRBV7-2
CDR3nt: TGTGCCAGCAGCCTCTCGACAGGGGGGAATTCACCCCTCCACTTT
CDR3aa: CASSLSTGGNSPLHF

j_gene: TRBJ2-1
d_gene: TRBD1
abundance: -
v_gene: TRBV5-1
CDR3nt: TGCGCCAGCAGCTTGGAAGGGACAGGGGTGAACAATGAGCAGTTCTTC
CDR3aa: CASSLEGTGVNNEQFF

j_gene: TRBJ2-2
d_gene: -
abundance: -
v_gene: TRBV2
CDR3nt: TGTGCCTCTGGCCAGGAGGCCACCGGGGAGCTGTTTTTT
CDR3aa: CASGQEATGELFF

j_gene: TRBJ2-7
d_gene: TRBD1
abundance: -
v_gene: TRBV2
CDR3nt: TGTGCCAGCAGGGGGACAGCTGACTACGAGCAGTACTTC
CDR3aa: CASRGTADYEQYF

j_gene: TRBJ1-4
d_gene: -
abundance: -
v_gene: TRBV30
CDR3nt: TGTGCCTGGAGGAGGACAGCCGCAACTAATGAAAAACTGTTTTTT
CDR3aa: CAWRRTAATNEKLFF

j_gene: TRBJ1-3
d_gene: -
abundance: -
v_gene: TRBV4-2
CDR3nt: TGTGCCAGCAGCCAAGATGAGAACTCTGGAAACACCATATATTTT
CDR3aa: CASSQDENSGNTIYF

j_gene: TRBJ2-1
d_gene: -
abundance: -
v_gene: TRBV20-1
CDR3nt: TGCAGTGCTAGCACTGGTAGAGAGCAGTTCTTC
CDR3aa: CSASTGREQFF

j_gene: TRBJ2-7
d_gene: TRBD1
abundance: -
v_gene: TRBV19
CDR3nt: TGTGCCAGTAGTATAAGGGACAGGGGCAACTACGAGCAGTACTTC
CDR3aa: CASSIRDRGNYEQYF

j_gene: TRBJ1-2
d_gene: -
abundance: -
v_gene: TRBV5-1
CDR3nt: TGCGCCAGCAGCTTGGATCCGGGATATGGCTACACCTTC
CDR3aa: CASSLDPGYGYTF

j_gene: TRBJ2-5
d_gene: -
abundance: once
v_gene: TRBV9
CDR3nt: TGTGCCAGCAGCGTAGCCGGGGAGACCCAGTACTTC
CDR3aa: CASSVAGETQYF

j_gene: TRBJ1-5
d_gene: -
abundance: -
v_gene: TRBV4-1
CDR3nt: TGCGCCAGCAGCCAAGGGCAGGGAAATCAGCCCCAGCATTTT
CDR3aa: CASSQGQGNQPQHF

j_gene: TRBJ2-7
d_gene: -
abundance: -
v_gene: TRBV5-3
CDR3nt: TGTGCCAGAAGCTTGGGGAATGAGGTTTACGAGCAGTACTTC
CDR3aa: CARSLGNEVYEQYF

j_gene: TRBJ2-1
d_gene: -
abundance: -
v_gene: TRBV4-3
CDR3nt: TGCGCCAGCAGCCAAGAGGGGCCCTGGGATGAGCAGTTCTTC
CDR3aa: CASSQEGPWDEQFF

j_gene: TRBJ2-2
d_gene: -
abundance: -
v_gene: TRBV4-3
CDR3nt: TGCGCCAGCAGCCCGGGACAGAACACCGGGGAGCTGTTTTTT
CDR3aa: CASSPGQNTGELFF

j_gene: TRBJ2-1
d_gene: TRBD1
abundance: -
v_gene: TRBV19
CDR3nt: TGTGCCAGTAGACCCGACAGGGACAATGAGCAGTTCTTC
CDR3aa: CASRPDRDNEQFF

j_gene: TRBJ2-3
d_gene: TRBD2
abundance: -
v_gene: TRBV7-6
CDR3nt: TGTGCCAGCAGCTTAATTGCGGGGGGTTTAGATACGCAGTATTTT
CDR3aa: CASSLIAGGLDTQYF

j_gene: TRBJ2-1
d_gene: TRBD2
abundance: -
v_gene: TRBV9
CDR3nt: TGTGCCAGCAGCGTAGCGGGAGGGCACTACAATGAGCAGTTCTTC
CDR3aa: CASSVAGGHYNEQFF

j_gene: TRBJ1-1
d_gene: TRBD1
abundance: -
v_gene: TRBV9
CDR3nt: TGTGCCAGCAGCCCGTCCTGGGACAGGGGCATGAACACTGAAGCTTTCTTT
CDR3aa: CASSPSWDRGMNTEAFF

j_gene: TRBJ2-6
d_gene: TRBD2
abundance: -
v_gene: TRBV2
CDR3nt: TGTGCCAGCAGCCAGCGGGGTACAGGGGCCAACGTCCTGACTTTC
CDR3aa: CASSQRGTGANVLTF

j_gene: TRBJ1-2
d_gene: -
abundance: few
v_gene: TRBV5-1
CDR3nt: TGCGCCAGCAGCTTGGCGGCAGGGGAAGGCTACACCTTC
CDR3aa: CASSLAAGEGYTF

j_gene: TRBJ1-2
d_gene: -
abundance: -
v_gene: TRBV1
CDR3nt: TGCACCAGCAGCCAAGGCAGTCATTTCTACTATGGCTACACCTTC
CDR3aa: CTSSQGSHFYYGYTF

j_gene: TRBJ1-2
d_gene: TRBD1
abundance: once
v_gene: TRBV12-5
CDR3nt: TGTGCTAGTGGTTTAGCGGGACAGGGTGGCTACACCTTC
CDR3aa: CASGLAGQGGYTF

j_gene: TRBJ2-1
d_gene: -
abundance: -
v_gene: TRBV19
CDR3nt: TGTGCCAGTACATCAGACATGAGCTCCTACAATGAGCAGTTCTTC
CDR3aa: CASTSDMSSYNEQFF

j_gene: TRBJ1-1
d_gene: -
abundance: -
v_gene: TRBV7-3
CDR3nt: TGTGCCAGCAGCTTAGTTACGAGCACTGAAGCTTTCTTT
CDR3aa: CASSLVTSTEAFF

j_gene: TRBJ2-1
d_gene: TRBD2
abundance: -
v_gene: TRBV4-3
CDR3nt: TGCGCCAGCAGCCAAGATTTCCCAAATAGCGGGAAATCGGCGGAGCAGTTCTTC
CDR3aa: CASSQDFPNSGKSAEQFF

j_gene: TRBJ2-3
d_gene: TRBD1
abundance: -
v_gene: TRBV6-5
CDR3nt: TGTGCCAGCAGCCTACAGGGGAATACGCAGTATTTT
CDR3aa: CASSLQGNTQYF

j_gene: TRBJ2-3
d_gene: TRBD2
abundance: -
v_gene: TRBV14
CDR3nt: TGTGCCAGCAGCCAACGGACTAGCGGGAGACCAGATACGCAGTATTTT
CDR3aa: CASSQRTSGRPDTQYF

j_gene: TRBJ1-1
d_gene: -
abundance: -
v_gene: TRBV28
CDR3nt: TGTGCCAGCAGAAGGACAGCGATGAACACTGAAGCTTTCTTT
CDR3aa: CASRRTAMNTEAFF

j_gene: TRBJ2-7
d_gene: -
abundance: -
v_gene: TRBV14
CDR3nt: TGTGCCAGCAGCCAAGTTGCGGGGTACGAGCAGTACTTC
CDR3aa: CASSQVAGYEQYF

j_gene: TRBJ2-1
d_gene: -
abundance: -
v_gene: TRBV27
CDR3nt: TGTGCCAGCAGAGGGGGCGGGGTCTACAATGAGCAGTTCTTC
CDR3aa: CASRGGGVYNEQFF

j_gene: TRBJ1-1
d_gene: TRBD1
abundance: -
v_gene: TRBV4-2
CDR3nt: TGTGCCAGCAGCCAAGGGACAGGGGGCCCGTTCATGAACACTGAAGCTTTCTTT
CDR3aa: CASSQGTGGPFMNTEAFF

j_gene: TRBJ1-1
d_gene: -
abundance: -
v_gene: TRBV28
CDR3nt: TGTGCCAGCAGTCCCAGGTCCCGGGGTGGGCATGAAGCTTTCTTT
CDR3aa: CASSPRSRGGHEAFF

j_gene: TRBJ1-3
d_gene: -
abundance: -
v_gene: TRBV9
CDR3nt: TGTGCCAGCAGTGGGGGGACGCCTCTCCCTGGAAACACCATATATTTT
CDR3aa: CASSGGTPLPGNTIYF

j_gene: TRBJ1-1
d_gene: TRBD1
abundance: -
v_gene: TRBV7-9
CDR3nt: TGTGCCAGCAGCATAGCCCCCGTGGGGACAGTGAACACTGAAGCTTTCTTT
CDR3aa: CASSIAPVGTVNTEAFF

j_gene: TRBJ2-6
d_gene: -
abundance: -
v_gene: TRBV6-5
CDR3nt: TGTGCCGGAAGGGTGAGGGCGATAGGGGCCAACGTCCTGACTTTC
CDR3aa: CAGRVRAIGANVLTF

j_gene: TRBJ2-5
d_gene: -
abundance: -
v_gene: TRBV20-1
CDR3nt: TGCTCGTTCCTTCGAGAGACCCAGTACTTC
CDR3aa: CSFLRETQYF

j_gene: TRBJ1-2
d_gene: TRBD1
abundance: few
v_gene: TRBV19
CDR3nt: TGTGCCAGTAGTCCTAGACAGGGCCCTGGCTACACCTTC
CDR3aa: CASSPRQGPGYTF

j_gene: TRBJ2-1
d_gene: TRBD2
abundance: -
v_gene: TRBV9
CDR3nt: TGTGCCAGCAGCGTAGTGGCTAGCGGGAGTACTGAGCAGTTCTTC
CDR3aa: CASSVVASGSTEQFF

j_gene: TRBJ1-2
d_gene: -
abundance: -
v_gene: TRBV18
CDR3nt: TGTGCCAGCTTAGGGGATCTCTATGGCTACACCTTC
CDR3aa: CASLGDLYGYTF

j_gene: TRBJ2-1
d_gene: -
abundance: -
v_gene: TRBV5-1
CDR3nt: TGCGCCAGCCAGGGTACAGGGAGCTCCTACAATGAGCAGTTCTTC
CDR3aa: CASQGTGSSYNEQFF

j_gene: TRBJ1-5
d_gene: -
abundance: once
v_gene: TRBV28
CDR3nt: TGTGCCAGCATTGCAGTGTATAGCAATCAGCCCCAGCATTTT
CDR3aa: CASIAVYSNQPQHF

j_gene: TRBJ1-2
d_gene: TRBD1
abundance: few
v_gene: TRBV9
CDR3nt: TGTGCCAGCAGCGTAAACCCGGGACAGCGTGGCTACACCTTC
CDR3aa: CASSVNPGQRGYTF

j_gene: TRBJ2-2
d_gene: TRBD1
abundance: -
v_gene: TRBV15
CDR3nt: TGTGCCACCAGCAGGGAGGACAGGGAGGGGGAGCTGTTTTTT
CDR3aa: CATSREDREGELFF

j_gene: TRBJ1-1
d_gene: -
abundance: -
v_gene: TRBV7-2
CDR3nt: TGTGCCAGCAGCTTGCCTTCTTTAACAGGGAACACTGAAGCTTTCTTT
CDR3aa: CASSLPSLTGNTEAFF

j_gene: TRBJ2-3
d_gene: TRBD1
abundance: -
v_gene: TRBV7-9
CDR3nt: TGTGCCAGCAGCCGTGGACAGGGGATCATCGGGGATACGCAGTATTTT
CDR3aa: CASSRGQGIIGDTQYF